This TCR beta chain was found in a study of cytomegalovirus exposure and HLA in healthy donors. Study-level information: The early release's HLA-typed donors yielded tens of millions of unique TCRs.

The PCR made use of 60 Vbeta and 13 Jbeta primers. TCRdb's table, derived via immunoSEQ multiplex PCR, lists solely in-frame clones and lacks some. Of about 180,000 clones detected, around 77% appear once; the ten largest clones hold 2.4%. Germline loops: CDR1 KGHSH, CDR2 LQKENI. This CDR3 region has 16 residues. Trimming removed 2 bases from V and 1 base from J; junction bases left unmatched: 7. The clonotype was recovered from a man in his sixties in good health and CMV-seronegative. Material for sequencing was PBMCs. V usage is TRBV18 and J usage is TRBJ1-1, with 7 bases aligning to TRBD1. CDR3 coding DNA: TGTGCCAGCTCACCAGCCACAGGGGCAACGAACACTGAAGCTTTCTTT. Translating it yields CASSPATGATNTEAFF.